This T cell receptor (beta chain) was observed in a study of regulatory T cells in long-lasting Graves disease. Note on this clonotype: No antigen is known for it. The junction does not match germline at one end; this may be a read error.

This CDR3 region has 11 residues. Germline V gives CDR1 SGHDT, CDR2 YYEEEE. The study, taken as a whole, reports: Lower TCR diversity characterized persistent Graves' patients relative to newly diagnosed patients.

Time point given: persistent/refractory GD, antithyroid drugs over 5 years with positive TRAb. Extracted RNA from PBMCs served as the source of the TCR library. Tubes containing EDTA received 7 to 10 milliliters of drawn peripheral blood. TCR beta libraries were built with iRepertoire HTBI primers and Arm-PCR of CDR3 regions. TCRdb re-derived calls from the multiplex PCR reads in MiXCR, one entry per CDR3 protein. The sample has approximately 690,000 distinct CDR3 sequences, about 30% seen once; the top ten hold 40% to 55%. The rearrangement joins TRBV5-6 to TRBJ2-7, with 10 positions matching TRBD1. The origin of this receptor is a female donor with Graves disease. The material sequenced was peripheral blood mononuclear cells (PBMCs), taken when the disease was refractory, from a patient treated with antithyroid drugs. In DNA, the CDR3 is TGTGCCAGCTCCGGGACAGGGGACCTAGACTTC. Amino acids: CASSGTGDLDF. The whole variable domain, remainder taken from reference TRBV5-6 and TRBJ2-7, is DAGVTQSPTHLIKTRGQQVTLRCSPKSGHDTVSWYQQALGQGPQFIFQYYEEEERQRGNFPDRFSGHQFPNYSSELNVNALLLGDSALYLCASSGTGDLDFGPGTRLTVT.